These 5 T cell receptor beta chains were sequenced from one sample in a study of naive and memory T cell subsets (TCRdb year 2017). Library preparation was by UMI-ligation and nested PCR. Sequencing was carried out with an Illumina MiSeq. The beta constant-region primer was an equimolar mix of two oligonucleotides covering both TRBC1 and TRBC2. TCRdb passed the public sequencing reads through fastp at Q25 and MiXCR, retaining productive beta sequences. Identical CDR3 protein sequences are pooled into one entry, listed with their most common genes and DNA. Counted in this sample were roughly 98,000 distinct CDR3 sequences; 5.5% to 8.5% of them appeared once. The ten largest clones take up 1.6% of the sample. The specimen was central memory CD4+ T cells from blood. This specimen's cell subset or site label, interpreted: central memory, CD45RA- CD27+. These receptors originate from a human donor in good health.

The chain is built from TRBV12-5 and TRBJ1-1; no reliable D call. The CDR3 sequence is 13 residues long. Germline V lookup: CDR1 LGHNT, CDR2 FRNRAP. V was cut by 6 bases and J by 0 bases, with 8 bases left in between. CDR3 coding DNA: TGTGCTAGTGGAGCCGATGTGAACACTGAAGCTTTCTTT. Amino acids: CASGADVNTEAFF.

This clonotype was observed at least ten times. The chain uses TRBV29-1 and TRBJ2-7; D call uncertain. From germline, CDR1 is SQVTM and CDR2 ANQGSEA. The CDR3 sequence is 15 residues long. Between the trimmed V and J ends, which lost 4 bases and 1 base, there was a span of 17 bases. The CDR3 DNA sequence: TGCAGCGTTGGGTTGGCCACCTCCCCTTCCTACGAGCAGTACTTC. Its translation is CSVGLATSPSYEQYF.

The sample holds many counts of this clonotype. The CDR3, as DNA: TGTGCCAGCAGCAGGAGGACTAGCGGGAGGTCTAGCACAGATACGCAGTATTTT. Protein: CASSRRTSGRSSTDTQYF. The gene calls are TRBV7-3 and TRBJ2-3, with 14 bases fitting TRBD2. This CDR3 comprises 18 residues. Trimming at V came to 5 bases and at J to 0 bases, leaving 7 bases not matched to a gene. The germline CDR1 and CDR2 sequences are SGHTA and FQGTGA.

CDR3 nucleotide sequence: TGTGCCAGCAGCTTAGGATCAGGGGGGGACTACGAGCAGTACTTC. Encoded protein: CASSLGSGGDYEQYF. V gene TRBV7-9 combines with J gene TRBJ2-7; D is tentatively TRBD1 or TRBD2 (7 bases each). Germline-derived CDR1 and CDR2 are SEHNR and FQNEAQ (reference sequence). V was pared by 1 base and J by 3 bases, with 13 bases between. This CDR3 spans 15 amino acids.

This clonotype has only a few counts. The chain recombines TRBV6-6 with TRBJ2-3; D is uncertain. The length of the CDR3 is 11 residues. Germline CDR1 and CDR2: MNHNY and SVGAGI (reference sequence). Between the trimmed V and J ends, which lost 10 bases and 5 bases, there was a span of 10 bases. In DNA, the CDR3 is TGTGCCACTCTAGGAGTAGATACGCAGTATTTT. Translating it yields CATLGVDTQYF.